The 2 T cell receptor beta chains presented below share a single source sample, sequenced in a study of blood T cells in healthy people across ages (dated by TCRdb to the mid-2010s). The method behind the library was 5' RACE. TCRdb records Illumina HiSeq 2500 as the sequencer. A second roughly 6 to 12 cycle PCR used a sample-barcoded 5' primer and a J-beta primer mix. TCRdb trimmed public reads at Q25 via fastp, called clones via MiXCR and kept in-frame beta chains. Rows matching on CDR3 protein sequence are summarized as one entry with the most common DNA and genes. In this sample the table shows around 1.1 million distinct CDR3 sequences, more than 30% of which occur a single time. About 12% of the sample comes from the top ten. Sample: blood. The receptors shown here come from a man aged 18 to 29 in good health.

The chain employs TRBV20-1 and TRBJ2-1, with D possibly matching TRBD2 (6 bases). The germline V gene encodes CDR1 DFQATT and CDR2 SNEGSKA (reference sequence). The CDR3 is 18 residues long. V lost 6 bases and J lost 2, with 26 bases in between. CDR3 DNA: TGCAGTGCGGCCGGGACTGGCATGCAAGGCGTAACCTACAATGAGCAGTTCTTC. Encoded protein: CSAAGTGMQGVTYNEQFF.

This chain connects TRBV5-1 to TRBJ2-3, with D maybe TRBD2 (6 bases). Trimming took off 4 bases at V and 2 bases at J, with 26 bases between the two ends. The germline gives CDR1 SGHRS, CDR2 YFSETQ. The CDR3 covers 19 residues. The CDR3 sequence is CASSPIEGLGAQNTDTQYF. Here the CDR3 DNA reads TGCGCCAGCAGCCCGATCGAGGGACTGGGCGCGCAAAACACAGATACGCAGTATTTT. The variable domain in full, completed from reference TRBV5-1 and TRBJ2-3, reads KAGVTQTPRYLIKTRGQQVTLSCSPISGHRSVSWYQQTPGQGLQFLFEYFSETQRNKGNFPGRFSGRQFSNSRSEMNVSTLELGDSALYLCASSPIEGLGAQNTDTQYFGPGTRLTVL.